The 6 T cell receptor beta chains below come from one sample, sequenced in a study of post-analysis software for immune sequencing data. Findings of the study overall: Five TRBV segments, including TRBV5-6, TRBV5-1 and TRBV20-1, were more frequent in patients than controls.

Researchers reported that TCR beta cDNA libraries carried unique molecular identifiers. Via MiXCR, TCRdb re-called the PCR reads, giving one row per CDR3 protein. The profile shows 650,000 to 900,000 distinct CDR3 sequences, around 42% of them singletons. Their antigens are not known. The source material was blood. These receptor sequences come from a girl between 5 and 17 years old with multiple sclerosis.

The V call is TRBV11-3, the J call TRBJ2-5, with D unresolved. Germline V CDR1 and CDR2: SGHNT, YENEEA. The CDR3 loop spans 14 amino acids. Trimming took 4 bases from V and 3 from J, leaving 12 bases between them. CDR3 in amino acids: CASSSSPLKETQYF. CDR3 bases: TGTGCCAGCAGCTCCTCCCCCCTAAAAGAGACCCAGTACTTC.

The chain employs TRBV9 and TRBJ1-2; unclear D gene. The CDR3 contains 16 residues. Germline V gene lookup returns CDR1 SGDLS and CDR2 YYNGEE. V lost 6 bases and J lost 10, with 28 bases in between. CDR3 sequence (DNA): TGTGCCAGCAAAAACTTGGTGGGGTCCGACCCATTCGACTACACCTTC. This translates into CASKNLVGSDPFDYTF.

This clonotype was counted only a few times. The chain has TRBV10-3 and TRBJ2-1; 12 bases are a match to TRBD2. The CDR3 has 14 residues. Per germline, CDR1 ENHRY and CDR2 SYGVKD. V dropped 4 bases and J dropped 13; count of bases not matched to a gene: 8. CDR3 sequence reads: CAISATSGSGGQFF. The DNA for the CDR3 is TGTGCCATCAGTGCGACTAGCGGGAGTGGGGGCCAGTTCTTC.

There are a few counts of this clonotype. The V call is TRBV11-2, the J call TRBJ2-2; D remains unclear. The germline V gene encodes CDR1 SGHAT and CDR2 FQNNGV. V was pared by 4 bases and J by 7 bases, with 16 bases between. The CDR3 covers 15 residues. The CDR3 protein is CASSSDLRVLGELFF. CDR3 DNA: TGTGCCAGCAGCTCCGACCTCCGAGTCCTCGGGGAGCTGTTTTTT. Using reference TRBV11-2 and TRBJ2-2 for the parts outside the CDR3, the full variable domain is EAGVAQSPRYKIIEKRQSVAFWCNPISGHATLYWYQQILGQGPKLLIQFQNNGVVDDSQLPKDRFSAERLKGVDSTLKIQPAKLEDSAVYLCASSSDLRVLGELFFGEGSRLTVL.

The V gene is TRBV16, the J gene TRBJ2-2, with D unclear. The CDR3 totals 15 residues. With 2 bases removed from V and 3 bases from J, the gap between germline ends came to 10 bases. Germline V gives CDR1 KGHSY, CDR2 FQNENV. This CDR3 is CASSQASPDTGELFF. CDR3 DNA sequence: TGTGCCAGCAGCCAAGCTAGTCCCGACACCGGGGAGCTGTTTTTT.

This clonotype has a handful of counts. This chain links TRBV4-3 with TRBJ2-5, with 8 positions matching TRBD2. From germline, CDR1 is LGHNA and CDR2 YSLEER. V trimming: 2 bases; J trimming: 4 bases; junction bases outside the gene matches: 6. The length of the CDR3 is 15 residues. The CDR3: CASSQKREGAETQYF. The CDR3 DNA reads TGCGCCAGCAGCCAAAAACGGGAGGGCGCAGAGACCCAGTACTTC.